This entry lists 28 T cell receptor beta chains sequenced from one sample in a study of response to subunit inactivated influenza vaccine. TCRdb re-analysed the RT-PCR reads in MiXCR, keeping a single row per CDR3 protein. Seen here are some 180,000 distinct CDR3 sequences, around 9% observed once, and the top ten hold about a tenth. This sample comprised non-naive T cells sorted from PBMCs, obtained on the day of vaccination. All receptors derive from a man aged 45-65 years who received an inactivated influenza vaccine.

The gene calls are TRBV7-9 and TRBJ1-1; a possible D gene is TRBD1 (5 bases). Trimming removed 1 base from V and 1 base from J, with 10 bases in between. This CDR3 region has 15 residues. Germline CDR1 and CDR2: SEHNR and FQNEAQ (reference sequence). The CDR3 here is CASSLEGRANTEAFF. The CDR3 DNA follows: TGTGCCAGCAGCTTAGAGGGACGGGCGAACACTGAAGCTTTCTTT.

The rearrangement joins TRBV20-1 to TRBJ2-3; D is perhaps TRBD2 (6 bases). The CDR3 covers 15 residues. Trimming pared 6 bases from V and 5 bases from J, leaving 21 bases between. Germline loops: CDR1 DFQATT, CDR2 SNEGSKA (reference sequence). CDR3 coding DNA: TGCAGTGCGAGACCTCCAGGTATGGGAGGAGATACGCAGTATTTT. This codes for CSARPPGMGGDTQYF.

This chain links TRBV3-1 with TRBJ2-1; 8 bases align to TRBD1. Germline trimming cut 7 bases from V and 5 bases from J; bases unmatched to any gene: 10. Germline V gene lookup returns CDR1 LGHDT and CDR2 YNNKEL (reference sequence). The CDR3 length is 15 residues. The CDR3 is CASINSGTGHNEQFF. The CDR3, as DNA: TGTGCCAGCATCAACTCGGGGACAGGTCACAATGAGCAGTTCTTC.

This clonotype occurred many times. The chain joins TRBV7-3 to TRBJ1-1; perhaps TRBD1 as D (5 bases). V dropped 5 bases and J dropped 8 bases, with 15 bases sitting between them. Per the germline V gene, CDR1 is SGHTA and CDR2 is FQGTGA. There are 13 residues in the CDR3. CDR3 coding DNA: TGTGCCAGCAGCGCCGGGACCGGAGGGGAAGCTTTCTTT. This translates into CASSAGTGGEAFF.

This clonotype showed up many times. The chain recombines TRBV7-2 with TRBJ2-5, with D unclear. V lost 7 bases, J lost 5 bases, and 11 bases lay in between. This CDR3 contains 12 residues. Per the germline V gene, CDR1 is SGHTA and CDR2 is FQGNSA. The CDR3 bases are TGTGCCAGCACCCTCAACTGGGAGACCCAGTACTTC. It codes for CASTLNWETQYF.

This clonotype was seen a handful of times. At one boundary the junction diverges from the germline segment, which might be a read error. The chain recombines TRBV7-7 with TRBJ2-1; D remains unclear. This CDR3 is built from 14 residues. Germline values: CDR1 SSHAT, CDR2 FNYEAQ (reference sequence). CDR3 bases: TGTGCTAGCAGCTTAGGGCAGAACTACAATGAGCAGTTCTTC. Translated, it gives CASSLGQNYNEQFF.

This clonotype was detected many times. V and J are TRBV5-8 and TRBJ2-3, with TRBD1 as a possible D gene (5 bases). CDR1 and CDR2 from the germline V gene are SGHTS and YDEGEE. This CDR3 spans 15 amino acids. Trimming pared 2 bases from V and 9 bases from J, leaving 19 bases between. DNA of the CDR3: TGTGCCAGCAGCTTCTTATCACAGGCCTGGGGCACGCAGTATTTT. As protein: CASSFLSQAWGTQYF.

This clonotype was found a few times. This chain joins TRBV4-3 and TRBJ2-7, with a weak D call TRBD1 (6 bases). The CDR3 totals 15 residues. Trimming took 0 bases from V and 6 from J, leaving 15 bases between them. CDR1 and CDR2 (germline): LGHNA, YSLEER. The CDR3 protein is CASSQEPAGEGEQYF. The CDR3 DNA reads TGCGCCAGCAGCCAAGAACCCGCAGGGGAAGGCGAGCAGTACTTC.

This clonotype was counted between two and nine times. V usage is TRBV2 and J usage is TRBJ2-7; perhaps TRBD1 as D (6 bases). Germline CDR1 SNHLY, CDR2 FYNNEI. This CDR3 is built from 13 residues. The ends were cut back, 4 bases at V and 2 bases at J, with 9 bases in the middle. The CDR3 DNA is TGTGCCAGCAGTGGACAGGTCCCCTACGAGCAGTACTTC. It specifies CASSGQVPYEQYF.

This clonotype was seen a few times. This sequence joins TRBV5-1 and TRBJ2-3; 10 bases line up with TRBD2. Per germline, CDR1 SGHRS and CDR2 YFSETQ. This CDR3 is 16 amino acids long. With V trimmed by 1 base and J by 0 bases, 2 bases remained unmatched. Here the CDR3 DNA reads TGCGCCAGCAGCTTGACTAGCGGGATGAGCACAGATACGCAGTATTTT. Protein sequence: CASSLTSGMSTDTQYF.

This clonotype was counted between two and nine times. This chain connects TRBV10-3 to TRBJ2-7; maybe TRBD2 (8 bases). The CDR3 contains 16 residues. Trimming took 0 bases from V and 6 from J, leaving 18 bases between them. Germline V gives CDR1 ENHRY, CDR2 SYGVKD. CDR3 in DNA: TGTGCCATCAGTGAGTCAGGGGTAGCGGGACAGCGCGAGCAGTACTTC. It translates to CAISESGVAGQREQYF.

This clonotype was seen only a few times. The chain carries TRBV27 and TRBJ1-5; possible D gene TRBD1, 6 bases. Trimming shortened V by 4 bases and J by 3 bases, and 13 bases separated the two germline ends. Germline CDR1 is MNHEY and CDR2 is SMNVEV (reference sequence). The CDR3 length is 15 residues. The CDR3 is CASSSQQGVNQPQHF. The DNA of the CDR3 is TGTGCCAGCAGTTCTCAACAGGGTGTCAATCAGCCCCAGCATTTT.

This clonotype has ten or more counts. This chain links TRBV20-1 with TRBJ2-1, with D perhaps TRBD2 (6 bases). The germline V gene encodes CDR1 DFQATT and CDR2 SNEGSKA (reference sequence). V lost 1 base to trimming and J lost 4 bases, with 17 bases between them. The CDR3 consists of 16 residues. The CDR3 reads CSARVREAGSYNEQFF. Written as DNA, the CDR3 is TGCAGTGCTAGAGTGAGGGAAGCGGGCTCGTACAATGAGCAGTTCTTC.

The chain employs TRBV12-3 or TRBV12-4 and TRBJ2-1, with 8 bases that match TRBD2. There are 15 residues in the CDR3. Trimming at V came to 3 bases and at J to 4 bases, leaving 5 bases not matched to a gene. The CDR3 sequence: CASSFIAGSYNEQFF. The DNA for the CDR3 is TGTGCCAGCAGTTTCATAGCGGGGAGTTACAATGAGCAGTTCTTC.

This clonotype has only a few counts. The chain links TRBV28 to TRBJ2-1; 11 bases line up with TRBD1. The CDR3 spans 16 residues. With V trimmed by 8 bases and J by 6 bases, 12 bases remained unmatched. CDR1 and CDR2 from the germline V gene are MDHEN and SYDVKM. The CDR3 is CASGRWTGGGFNEQFF. The CDR3 DNA reads TGTGCCAGCGGAAGGTGGACAGGGGGCGGTTTCAATGAGCAGTTCTTC.

A few counts support this clonotype. The chain joins TRBV18 to TRBJ2-5; D is ambiguous. CDR1 and CDR2 (germline): KGHSH, LQKENI. Trimming stripped 1 base from V and 3 bases from J, with 3 bases between. The CDR3 is made up of 12 amino acids. The CDR3 nucleotides are TGTGCCAGCTCACCACAGGAAGAGACCCAGTACTTC. Its translation is CASSPQEETQYF.

This clonotype was seen a handful of times. The rearrangement joins TRBV7-2 to TRBJ1-2; unclear D gene. Trimming shortened V by 5 bases and J by 5 bases, and 15 bases separated the two germline ends. Germline V gene sequence: CDR1 SGHTA, CDR2 FQGNSA. CDR3 length equals 14 residues. The CDR3 spells CASSLSSLGYGYTF. CDR3 coding DNA: TGTGCCAGCAGCCTATCCTCCTTGGGGTATGGCTACACCTTC. The variable domain in full, with the rest retrieved from reference TRBV7-2 and TRBJ1-2, is GAGVSQSPSNKVTEKGKDVELRCDPISGHTALYWYRQSLGQGLEFLIYFQGNSAPDKSGLPSDRFSAERTGGSVSTLTIQRTQQEDSAVYLCASSLSSLGYGYTFGSGTRLTVV.

The chain recombines TRBV12-3 or TRBV12-4 with TRBJ1-1; D gene unclear. The V gene lost 4 bases and the J gene lost 1 base, with 10 bases spanning the gap. CDR3 length: 14 amino acids. CDR3 in DNA: TGTGCCAGCAGTTATACCCCAGCGAACACTGAAGCTTTCTTT. Translated, it gives CASSYTPANTEAFF.

This rearrangement joins TRBV29-1 to TRBJ2-1, with D tentatively TRBD1 or TRBD2 (5 bases each). The CDR3 runs 16 residues. Germline V gives CDR1 SQVTM, CDR2 ANQGSEA. V was cut by 7 bases and J by 3 bases, with 22 bases left in between. In DNA form, the CDR3 reads TGCAGCGGCGTACTCGGGGCCCGAATCGACTACAATGAGCAGTTCTTC. It yields the protein CSGVLGARIDYNEQFF.

A few counts support this clonotype. The V gene is TRBV19, the J gene TRBJ2-5; 9 nucleotides agree with TRBD2. The CDR3 is made up of 14 amino acids. J gave up 5 bases and V 4 bases, and 5 bases lay outside the gene matches. The germline gives CDR1 LNHDA, CDR2 SQIVND (reference sequence). The DNA of the CDR3 is TGTGCCAGTAGTAGTAGCGGGAGAGGGGAGACCCAGTACTTC. Translation: CASSSSGRGETQYF.

The genes are TRBV7-3 and TRBJ1-1; the match to TRBD1 covers 9 bases. The CDR3 contains 14 residues. Germline CDR1 and CDR2: SGHTA and FQGTGA. The V and J ends lost 5 bases and 3 bases, in that order; junction bases with no gene match: 4. CDR3 in amino acids: CASSSDRGDTEAFF. CDR3 coding DNA: TGTGCCAGCAGCAGTGACAGGGGGGACACTGAAGCTTTCTTT.

This clonotype was found a few times. This chain uses TRBV11-3 with TRBJ2-1; no clear D gene. Germline CDR1 is SGHNT and CDR2 is YENEEA. The V end was cut by 0 bases, the J end by 5 bases, with 5 bases between. This CDR3 is built from 13 residues. The chain's CDR3 is CASSLESDNEQFF. In DNA form, the CDR3 reads TGTGCCAGCAGCTTAGAGTCCGACAATGAGCAGTTCTTC.

This clonotype was seen repeatedly, ten times or more. The CDR3 spells CASSQGPGNIQYF. The CDR3 DNA sequence: TGCGCCAGCAGCCAGGGCCCGGGCAACATTCAGTACTTC. The chain has TRBV4-1 and TRBJ2-4; D unresolved. CDR3 length: 13 residues. V lost 3 bases and J 7 bases, leaving 10 bases between the germline ends. Germline V CDR1 and CDR2: MGHRA, YSYEKL.

V gene TRBV7-2 combines with J gene TRBJ1-5; D remains unclear. The CDR3 extends over 15 amino acids. Per the germline V gene, CDR1 is SGHTA and CDR2 is FQGNSA. V dropped 4 bases and J dropped 5 bases, with 15 bases sitting between them. DNA of the CDR3: TGTGCCAGCAGCTATACCCTTGGGCCGTATCAGCCCCAGCATTTT. Residues: CASSYTLGPYQPQHF.

V is TRBV24-1 and J is TRBJ2-1, with a possible D match to TRBD2 (5 bases). The CDR3 loop spans 14 amino acids. Germline-derived CDR1 and CDR2 are KGHDR and SFDVKD. V was cut by 7 bases and J by 6 bases, with 15 bases left in between. DNA of the CDR3: TGTGCCACCAGCGAGTGGGGAGAGGGCAATGAGCAGTTCTTC. Its translation is CATSEWGEGNEQFF.

Comment on this clonotype: One end of the junction fails to match germline, which may point to a read error. The V and J genes are TRBV4-2 and TRBJ2-3; 14 nucleotides line up with TRBD2. The CDR3 loop spans 17 amino acids. Germline V lookup: CDR1 LGHNA, CDR2 YNFKEQ. CDR3 residues: CARSPGTSGRRVDTQYF. CDR3 sequence (DNA): TGTGCCAGGAGCCCCGGGACTAGCGGGAGAAGGGTGGATACGCAGTATTTT.

This clonotype was observed a handful of times. This rearrangement joins TRBV14 to TRBJ2-5, with D possibly being TRBD1 or TRBD2 (5 bases each). V shed 4 bases and J shed 6 bases, with 21 bases lying between them. The CDR3 is 16 amino acids. CDR1 and CDR2 (germline): SGHDN, FVKESK. CDR3 DNA: TGTGCCAGCAGCCGATCGGGCTTCGCGTCGGGGCAGACCCAGTACTTC. It is translated as CASSRSGFASGQTQYF.

This clonotype was found many times. The chain is built from TRBV4-1 and TRBJ2-7; D remains unclear. This CDR3 is built from 19 residues. Germline assignment: CDR1 MGHRA and CDR2 YSYEKL. Trimming took 4 bases from V and 5 from J, leaving 30 bases between them. CDR3 bases: TGCGCCAGCAGCCTATCACTGGGTACAATAACCATTGGGTCCAACGAGCAGTACTTC. Protein sequence: CASSLSLGTITIGSNEQYF.